This is a list of T cell receptor beta chains from one sample in a study of PD-1 blockade in mismatch repair-deficient tumors. Libraries were prepared by immunoSEQ multiplex PCR; TCRdb keeps only in-frame clonotypes and omits some of them. The sample consists of tens of thousands of clones, around 80% of them appearing once. This specimen was peripheral blood, taken 4 weeks after starting pembrolizumab. The receptors here all came from an adult with mismatch repair-deficient cancer. Both conserved end residues are part of each CDR3. The D gene is left open where the match is weak. For some rows the clone size is stated as once, few or many, or as a class when expanded; others skip it.

v_call: TRBV20-1; j_call: TRBJ2-3; d_call: NA; clone_size: NA; cdr3_aa: CSATGADTQYF; cdr3_nt: TGCAGTGCCACTGGGGCAGATACGCAGTATTTT
v_call: TRBV11-3; j_call: TRBJ2-2; d_call: TRBD1; clone_size: NA; cdr3_aa: CASSSRQGASNTGELFF; cdr3_nt: TGTGCCAGCAGCTCCCGGCAGGGGGCGTCTAACACCGGGGAGCTGTTTTTT
v_call: TRBV19; j_call: TRBJ2-3; d_call: NA; clone_size: NA; cdr3_aa: CASSIAGTDTQYF; cdr3_nt: TGTGCCAGTAGTATTGCCGGGACAGATACGCAGTATTTT
v_call: TRBV5-4; j_call: TRBJ2-3; d_call: NA; clone_size: NA; cdr3_aa: CASSLGGTDTQYF; cdr3_nt: TGTGCCAGCAGCTTGGGGGGAACAGATACGCAGTATTTT
v_call: TRBV7-2; j_call: TRBJ2-1; d_call: NA; clone_size: few; cdr3_aa: CASSFSRRDEQFF; cdr3_nt: TGTGCCAGCAGCTTTTCCAGGCGGGATGAGCAGTTCTTC
v_call: TRBV25-1; j_call: TRBJ1-1; d_call: NA; clone_size: NA; cdr3_aa: CASEGGLTVNTEAFF; cdr3_nt: TGTGCCAGCGAAGGTGGATTAACCGTGAACACTGAAGCTTTCTTT
v_call: TRBV6-5; j_call: TRBJ1-1; d_call: NA; clone_size: few; cdr3_aa: CASNQGTEAFF; cdr3_nt: TGTGCCAGCAATCAAGGCACTGAAGCTTTCTTT
v_call: TRBV5-6; j_call: TRBJ1-1; d_call: TRBD1; clone_size: once; cdr3_aa: CASSSGQGVGEAFF; cdr3_nt: TGTGCCAGCAGCTCAGGACAGGGGGTCGGTGAAGCTTTCTTT
v_call: TRBV27; j_call: TRBJ1-2; d_call: TRBD1; clone_size: NA; cdr3_aa: CASSLFGTENYGYTF; cdr3_nt: TGTGCCAGCAGTTTATTTGGGACAGAGAACTATGGCTACACCTTC
v_call: TRBV11-3; j_call: TRBJ1-1; d_call: NA; clone_size: NA; cdr3_aa: CASSLRDRGNTEAFF; cdr3_nt: TGTGCCAGCAGCCTTCGAGACAGAGGCAACACTGAAGCTTTCTTT
v_call: TRBV7-6; j_call: TRBJ2-5; d_call: TRBD2; clone_size: once; cdr3_aa: CASSLLRLAGPQETQYF; cdr3_nt: TGTGCCAGCAGCTTGCTTCGGCTAGCGGGCCCCCAAGAGACCCAGTACTTC
v_call: TRBV4-1; j_call: TRBJ2-7; d_call: TRBD2; clone_size: few; cdr3_aa: CASSQAGGSYEQYF; cdr3_nt: TGCGCCAGCAGCCAAGCGGGAGGATCCTACGAGCAGTACTTC
v_call: TRBV5-6; j_call: TRBJ1-1; d_call: TRBD1; clone_size: NA; cdr3_aa: CASRPRTGDRGTEAFF; cdr3_nt: TGTGCCAGCAGGCCGAGGACAGGGGATCGGGGAACTGAAGCTTTCTTT
v_call: TRBV5-1; j_call: TRBJ2-3; d_call: NA; clone_size: NA; cdr3_aa: CASSLRGVERDTQYF; cdr3_nt: TGCGCCAGCAGCTTGAGGGGGGTAGAAAGAGATACGCAGTATTTT
v_call: TRBV28; j_call: TRBJ1-1; d_call: TRBD1; clone_size: NA; cdr3_aa: CASSFQGYRGKGNTEAFF; cdr3_nt: TGTGCCAGCAGTTTCCAAGGGTACAGGGGTAAGGGAAACACTGAAGCTTTCTTT
v_call: TRBV6-5; j_call: TRBJ2-2; d_call: NA; clone_size: NA; cdr3_aa: CASSRKGGELFF; cdr3_nt: TGTGCCAGCAGCCGCAAGGGCGGGGAGCTGTTTTTT
v_call: TRBV7-9; j_call: TRBJ2-5; d_call: TRBD2; clone_size: once; cdr3_aa: CASSSGDGGGETQYF; cdr3_nt: TGTGCCAGCAGCTCGGGGGATGGGGGGGGAGAGACCCAGTACTTC
v_call: TRBV4-2; j_call: TRBJ1-1; d_call: NA; clone_size: few; cdr3_aa: CASSQAGNTEAFF; cdr3_nt: TGTGCCAGCAGCCAAGCGGGGAACACTGAAGCTTTCTTT
v_call: TRBV7-2; j_call: TRBJ2-7; d_call: TRBD2; clone_size: NA; cdr3_aa: CASSLGRAGPTYEQYF; cdr3_nt: TGTGCCAGCAGCTTAGGGCGAGCGGGACCAACCTACGAGCAGTACTTC
v_call: TRBV5-8; j_call: TRBJ1-1; d_call: NA; clone_size: NA; cdr3_aa: CASSTLAAVPTEAFF; cdr3_nt: TGTGCCAGCAGCACCCTTGCCGCGGTGCCAACTGAAGCTTTCTTT
v_call: TRBV12-5; j_call: TRBJ2-2; d_call: TRBD2; clone_size: NA; cdr3_aa: CASGFPSGSSAGELFF; cdr3_nt: TGTGCTAGTGGTTTTCCTAGCGGGAGTAGTGCCGGGGAGCTGTTTTTT
v_call: TRBV5-1; j_call: TRBJ2-2; d_call: TRBD1; clone_size: NA; cdr3_aa: CASSLMTRTGGNTGELFF; cdr3_nt: TGCGCCAGCAGCTTAATGACTAGGACAGGGGGGAACACCGGGGAGCTGTTTTTT
v_call: TRBV7-6; j_call: TRBJ1-5; d_call: NA; clone_size: NA; cdr3_aa: CASSLGADQPQHF; cdr3_nt: TGTGCCAGCAGCTTAGGGGCAGATCAGCCCCAGCATTTT
v_call: TRBV27; j_call: TRBJ2-6; d_call: NA; clone_size: NA; cdr3_aa: CASSLQSVSSGANVLTF; cdr3_nt: TGTGCCAGCAGTTTACAGTCGGTCAGCTCTGGGGCCAACGTCCTGACTTTC
v_call: TRBV11-3; j_call: TRBJ2-7; d_call: NA; clone_size: NA; cdr3_aa: CASSLARSYEQYF; cdr3_nt: TGTGCCAGCAGCTTAGCCCGCTCCTACGAGCAGTACTTC
v_call: TRBV18; j_call: TRBJ1-2; d_call: NA; clone_size: NA; cdr3_aa: CASSPGRDANYGYTF; cdr3_nt: TGTGCCAGCTCACCTGGACGGGACGCTAACTATGGCTACACCTTC
v_call: TRBV5-1; j_call: TRBJ2-7; d_call: NA; clone_size: NA; cdr3_aa: CASSWRNPSQDEQYF; cdr3_nt: TGCGCCAGCAGTTGGAGGAACCCGAGCCAGGACGAGCAGTACTTC
v_call: TRBV10-3; j_call: TRBJ1-4; d_call: NA; clone_size: NA; cdr3_aa: CAITPGENEKLFF; cdr3_nt: TGTGCCATCACTCCAGGGGAAAATGAAAAACTGTTTTTT
v_call: TRBV18; j_call: TRBJ2-3; d_call: NA; clone_size: NA; cdr3_aa: CASSPQGSPQYF; cdr3_nt: TGTGCCAGCTCGCCACAGGGTAGTCCACAGTATTTT
v_call: TRBV19; j_call: TRBJ1-5; d_call: NA; clone_size: few; cdr3_aa: CASSLGAVGRGRNQPQHF; cdr3_nt: TGTGCCAGTAGCCTTGGGGCAGTCGGTCGAGGGCGCAATCAGCCCCAGCATTTT
v_call: TRBV11-2; j_call: TRBJ2-5; d_call: NA; clone_size: NA; cdr3_aa: CASSLAASAVETQYF; cdr3_nt: TGTGCCAGCAGCTTAGCAGCTAGCGCGGTGGAGACCCAGTACTTC
v_call: TRBV19; j_call: TRBJ1-5; d_call: TRBD1; clone_size: NA; cdr3_aa: CASSIAGTGNQPQHF; cdr3_nt: TGTGCCAGTAGTATAGCGGGGACAGGTAATCAGCCCCAGCATTTT
v_call: TRBV5-1; j_call: TRBJ2-7; d_call: TRBD2; clone_size: NA; cdr3_aa: CASSPLAGGSHEQYF; cdr3_nt: TGCGCCAGCAGTCCCTTGGCGGGAGGGTCTCACGAGCAGTACTTC
v_call: TRBV23-1; j_call: TRBJ2-2; d_call: TRBD2; clone_size: NA; cdr3_aa: CASSQGGVGELFF; cdr3_nt: TGCGCCAGCAGTCAGGGGGGGGTCGGGGAGCTGTTTTTT
v_call: TRBV5-6; j_call: TRBJ1-1; d_call: NA; clone_size: NA; cdr3_aa: CASSLKEKGYTEAFF; cdr3_nt: TGTGCCAGCAGCTTGAAGGAGAAAGGCTACACTGAAGCTTTCTTT
v_call: TRBV12-5; j_call: TRBJ2-5; d_call: NA; clone_size: few; cdr3_aa: CASRLAPQETQYF; cdr3_nt: TGTGCTAGTCGCCTAGCGCCTCAAGAGACCCAGTACTTC
v_call: TRBV4-2; j_call: TRBJ2-7; d_call: TRBD2; clone_size: NA; cdr3_aa: CASSQVLSGADLSYEQYF; cdr3_nt: TGTGCCAGCAGCCAAGTTCTAAGCGGGGCGGACCTCTCCTACGAGCAGTACTTC
v_call: TRBV30; j_call: TRBJ1-5; d_call: TRBD1; clone_size: NA; cdr3_aa: CAWSTGDYSNQPQHF; cdr3_nt: TGTGCCTGGAGTACAGGGGATTATAGCAATCAGCCCCAGCATTTT
v_call: TRBV4-1; j_call: TRBJ1-5; d_call: NA; clone_size: NA; cdr3_aa: CASSLTMQGISIGQPQHF; cdr3_nt: TGCGCCAGCAGTCTGACAATGCAGGGGATTTCGATTGGTCAGCCCCAGCATTTT